This TCR beta chain originates from a study of cytomegalovirus exposure and HLA in healthy donors. Notes on the study in general: Across HLA loci, a later analysis found differing TCR association rates, with DRB1 most and HLA-C fewest.

The V gene's germline CDR1 is SGHVS and CDR2 FNYEAQ. This CDR3 region has 17 residues. The junction had 10 bases not matched to a gene; V was cut back by 2 bases and J by 3 bases. Donors in the study were healthy people who gave bone marrow. This clone was observed a handful of times. Its matching antigen is unknown. Amplification used 60 Vbeta primers and 13 Jbeta primers. Authors' data handling: Among the unique TCR beta chains that a later analysis counted, some 73 million in all, approximately 12 million were shared. The method was immunoSEQ multiplex PCR; TCRdb's version includes in-frame clones alone and lacks a portion of them. From that table come the V and J calls and clone size; the DNA was used to work out D and trimming. The table lists 180,000 or so clones, around 80% of them singletons, with 1.3% to 1.5% in the top ten.

The V and J genes are TRBV7-6 and TRBJ1-5, with 7 bases aligning to TRBD1. This sequence was found in a girl aged 5-17 years in good health and CMV-seropositive. Source material: PBMCs. The CDR3 here is CASSLWDRTIVNQPQHF. The CDR3 nucleotides are TGTGCCAGCAGCTTATGGGACAGAACGATTGTCAATCAGCCCCAGCATTTT.